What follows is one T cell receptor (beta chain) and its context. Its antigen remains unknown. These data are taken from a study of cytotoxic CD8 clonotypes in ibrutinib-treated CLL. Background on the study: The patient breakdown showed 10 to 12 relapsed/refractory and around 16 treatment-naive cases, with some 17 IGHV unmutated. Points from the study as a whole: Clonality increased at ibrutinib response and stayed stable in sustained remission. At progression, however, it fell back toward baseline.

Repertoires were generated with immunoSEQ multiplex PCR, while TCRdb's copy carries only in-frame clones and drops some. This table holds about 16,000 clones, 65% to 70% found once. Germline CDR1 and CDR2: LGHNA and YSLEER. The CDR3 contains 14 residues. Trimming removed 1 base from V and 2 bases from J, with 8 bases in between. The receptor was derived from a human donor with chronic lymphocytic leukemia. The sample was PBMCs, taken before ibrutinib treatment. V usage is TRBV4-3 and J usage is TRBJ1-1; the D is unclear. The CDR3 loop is CASSQAWENTEAFF. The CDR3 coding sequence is TGCGCCAGCAGCCAAGCGTGGGAAAACACTGAAGCTTTCTTT.